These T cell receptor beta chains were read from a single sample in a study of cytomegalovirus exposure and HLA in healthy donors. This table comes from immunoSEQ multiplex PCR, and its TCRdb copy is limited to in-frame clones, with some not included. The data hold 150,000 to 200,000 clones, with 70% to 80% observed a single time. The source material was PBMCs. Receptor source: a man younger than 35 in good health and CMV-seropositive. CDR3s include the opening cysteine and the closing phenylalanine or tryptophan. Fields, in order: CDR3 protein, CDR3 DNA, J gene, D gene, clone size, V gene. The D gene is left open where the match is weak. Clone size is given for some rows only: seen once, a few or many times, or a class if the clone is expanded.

cdr3_aa: CAWSPSGRGYTF; cdr3_nt: TGTGCCTGGAGTCCCTCGGGTCGTGGCTACACCTTC; j_call: TRBJ1-2; d_call: .; clone_size: few; v_call: TRBV30
cdr3_aa: CAWTISSDSYNEQFF; cdr3_nt: TGTGCCTGGACGATTTCTAGCGACTCCTACAATGAGCAGTTCTTC; j_call: TRBJ2-1; d_call: .; clone_size: .; v_call: TRBV30
cdr3_aa: CSASLQGPYEQYF; cdr3_nt: TGCAGCGCCTCCCTACAGGGGCCCTACGAGCAGTACTTC; j_call: TRBJ2-7; d_call: TRBD1; clone_size: once; v_call: TRBV29-1
cdr3_aa: CAAGGWGTTDTQYF; cdr3_nt: TGTGCCGCAGGGGGGTGGGGGACCACAGATACGCAGTATTTT; j_call: TRBJ2-3; d_call: .; clone_size: .; v_call: TRBV6-5
cdr3_aa: CASSSGDSYSNQPQHF; cdr3_nt: TGTGCCAGCAGTTCCGGGGACAGCTATAGCAATCAGCCCCAGCATTTT; j_call: TRBJ1-5; d_call: TRBD1; clone_size: few; v_call: TRBV9
cdr3_aa: CASSLVGTSGNEQFF; cdr3_nt: TGTGCCAGCAGCTTAGTGGGGACTAGCGGGAATGAGCAGTTCTTC; j_call: TRBJ2-1; d_call: TRBD2; clone_size: .; v_call: TRBV11-3
cdr3_aa: CASSYGLVGGPDTQYF; cdr3_nt: TGTGCCAGCAGCTATGGACTAGTGGGGGGGCCCGATACGCAGTATTTT; j_call: TRBJ2-3; d_call: .; clone_size: once; v_call: TRBV7-9
cdr3_aa: CASSQVRAGGQSGNTIYF; cdr3_nt: TGCGCCAGCAGCCAAGTCAGGGCAGGGGGCCAGTCTGGAAACACCATATATTTT; j_call: TRBJ1-3; d_call: TRBD1; clone_size: .; v_call: TRBV4-1
cdr3_aa: CASSLSLVGGPHATQYF; cdr3_nt: TGTGCCAGCAGCCTCTCCCTAGTGGGGGGGCCTCATGCTACGCAGTATTTT; j_call: TRBJ2-3; d_call: .; clone_size: .; v_call: TRBV14
cdr3_aa: CASSQDTLARGIYGYTF; cdr3_nt: TGTGCCAGCAGCCAAGATACCCTAGCCAGGGGCATCTATGGCTACACCTTC; j_call: TRBJ1-2; d_call: .; clone_size: few; v_call: TRBV4-2
cdr3_aa: CASSPGTPTTGYTF; cdr3_nt: TGTGCCAGCAGTCCCGGGACTCCTACCACTGGCTACACCTTC; j_call: TRBJ1-2; d_call: .; clone_size: .; v_call: TRBV25-1
cdr3_aa: CASSIPGTGNYNEQFF; cdr3_nt: TGTGCCAGTAGTATCCCCGGGACAGGGAACTACAATGAGCAGTTCTTC; j_call: TRBJ2-1; d_call: TRBD1; clone_size: .; v_call: TRBV19
cdr3_aa: CASSKRQAGNQPQHF; cdr3_nt: TGTGCCAGCAGCAAACGACAGGCAGGAAATCAGCCCCAGCATTTT; j_call: TRBJ1-5; d_call: .; clone_size: .; v_call: TRBV28
cdr3_aa: CASSFGLAGYNEQFF; cdr3_nt: TGTGCCAGCAGCTTCGGACTAGCGGGCTACAATGAGCAGTTCTTC; j_call: TRBJ2-1; d_call: TRBD2; clone_size: .; v_call: TRBV11-2
cdr3_aa: CASSLGWGQTYEQYF; cdr3_nt: TGTGCCAGCAGCTTGGGCTGGGGGCAAACCTACGAGCAGTACTTC; j_call: TRBJ2-7; d_call: .; clone_size: .; v_call: TRBV5-6
cdr3_aa: CSVPGGAEAFF; cdr3_nt: TGCAGCGTCCCGGGCGGGGCTGAAGCTTTCTTT; j_call: TRBJ1-1; d_call: .; clone_size: .; v_call: TRBV29-1
cdr3_aa: CASSLHVLGGTGELFF; cdr3_nt: TGCGCCAGCAGCTTACACGTTCTTGGCGGCACCGGGGAGCTGTTTTTT; j_call: TRBJ2-2; d_call: .; clone_size: .; v_call: TRBV5-1
cdr3_aa: CASSQDRGRVRNIQYF; cdr3_nt: TGCGCCAGCAGCCAAGATAGGGGTAGGGTCAGAAACATTCAGTACTTC; j_call: TRBJ2-4; d_call: .; clone_size: .; v_call: TRBV4-3
cdr3_aa: CASSTTGLAKNIQYF; cdr3_nt: TGCGCCAGCAGCACTACAGGGCTAGCCAAAAACATTCAGTACTTC; j_call: TRBJ2-4; d_call: .; clone_size: .; v_call: TRBV5-1
cdr3_aa: CASSIGQMNTEAFF; cdr3_nt: TGCGCCAGCAGCATTGGACAGATGAACACTGAAGCTTTCTTT; j_call: TRBJ1-1; d_call: .; clone_size: .; v_call: TRBV5-1
cdr3_aa: CSVEGQGLYEQYF; cdr3_nt: TGCAGCGTTGAAGGTCAGGGGCTCTACGAGCAGTACTTC; j_call: TRBJ2-7; d_call: .; clone_size: .; v_call: TRBV29-1
cdr3_aa: CASRGTSGFSYEQYF; cdr3_nt: TGTGCCAGCAGGGGAACTAGCGGGTTCTCCTACGAGCAGTACTTC; j_call: TRBJ2-7; d_call: TRBD2; clone_size: few; v_call: TRBV6-5
cdr3_aa: CASSQSLNTEAFF; cdr3_nt: TGTGCCAGCAGCCAAAGCTTGAACACTGAAGCTTTCTTT; j_call: TRBJ1-1; d_call: .; clone_size: .; v_call: TRBV14
cdr3_aa: CASSLRDMNTEAFF; cdr3_nt: TGTGCCAGCAGCTTGAGAGATATGAACACTGAAGCTTTCTTT; j_call: TRBJ1-1; d_call: .; clone_size: .; v_call: TRBV5-4
cdr3_aa: CAWTQGREQYF; cdr3_nt: TGTGCCTGGACCCAAGGCCGGGAGCAGTACTTC; j_call: TRBJ2-5; d_call: .; clone_size: .; v_call: TRBV30
cdr3_aa: CASSLEGDRGGIRETQYF; cdr3_nt: TGTGCCAGCAGCTTAGAGGGGGACAGGGGAGGAATTCGAGAGACCCAGTACTTC; j_call: TRBJ2-5; d_call: TRBD1; clone_size: .; v_call: TRBV7-9
cdr3_aa: CASSYGIDFEAFF; cdr3_nt: TGTGCCAGCAGTTACGGGATCGACTTTGAAGCTTTCTTT; j_call: TRBJ1-1; d_call: .; clone_size: .; v_call: TRBV27
cdr3_aa: CASSQGIAQNYGYTF; cdr3_nt: TGTGCCAGCAGCCAAGGGATAGCCCAAAACTATGGCTACACCTTC; j_call: TRBJ1-2; d_call: .; clone_size: .; v_call: TRBV4-2
cdr3_aa: CASSQVGQTQYF; cdr3_nt: TGTGCCAGCAGCCAAGTTGGCCAGACCCAGTACTTC; j_call: TRBJ2-5; d_call: .; clone_size: .; v_call: TRBV14
cdr3_aa: CASSSAQGAVTPSW; cdr3_nt: TGTGCCAGCAGCTCAGCACAGGGGGCGGTAACACCTAGTTGG; j_call: TRBJ1-1; d_call: TRBD1; clone_size: .; v_call: TRBV11-2
cdr3_aa: CASSSSDTQYF; cdr3_nt: TGTGCCAGCAGCTCCTCAGATACGCAGTATTTT; j_call: TRBJ2-3; d_call: .; clone_size: .; v_call: TRBV7-9
cdr3_aa: CASSWTADEKLFF; cdr3_nt: TGTGCCAGCAGTTGGACAGCCGATGAAAAACTGTTTTTT; j_call: TRBJ1-4; d_call: .; clone_size: .; v_call: TRBV27
cdr3_aa: CASGLAGPLAQFF; cdr3_nt: TGTGCCAGCGGGCTAGCGGGACCGCTGGCGCAGTTCTTC; j_call: TRBJ2-1; d_call: TRBD2; clone_size: .; v_call: TRBV6-5
cdr3_aa: CASSEKKGAVSETQYF; cdr3_nt: TGTGCCAGCAGTGAAAAGAAGGGGGCGGTTTCGGAGACCCAGTACTTC; j_call: TRBJ2-5; d_call: TRBD1; clone_size: .; v_call: TRBV6-1
cdr3_aa: CASSRPGHMEQYF; cdr3_nt: TGTGCCAGCAGTCGACCGGGACACATGGAGCAGTACTTC; j_call: TRBJ2-7; d_call: .; clone_size: few; v_call: TRBV6-5
cdr3_aa: CASSLGGGYTF; cdr3_nt: TGTGCCAGCAGCTTGGGGGGCGGCTACACCTTC; j_call: TRBJ1-2; d_call: .; clone_size: .; v_call: TRBV5-4
cdr3_aa: CASSLQSDTQYF; cdr3_nt: TGTGCCAGCAGCTTGCAATCAGATACGCAGTATTTT; j_call: TRBJ2-3; d_call: .; clone_size: .; v_call: TRBV5-8
cdr3_aa: CASSSPAGVGFYEQYF; cdr3_nt: TGTGCCAGCAGCTCCCCGGCGGGGGTAGGCTTTTACGAGCAGTACTTC; j_call: TRBJ2-7; d_call: TRBD2; clone_size: .; v_call: TRBV7-2
cdr3_aa: CASSVTELYEQYF; cdr3_nt: TGTGCCAGCAGTGTCACAGAACTCTACGAGCAGTACTTC; j_call: TRBJ2-7; d_call: .; clone_size: .; v_call: TRBV6-1
cdr3_aa: CASSDSFSYEQYF; cdr3_nt: TGTGCCAGCTCGGACAGTTTCTCCTACGAGCAGTACTTC; j_call: TRBJ2-7; d_call: .; clone_size: .; v_call: TRBV18
cdr3_aa: CASSLKPAGGEQYF; cdr3_nt: TGTGCCAGCAGTCTTAAACCAGCGGGGGGCGAGCAGTACTTC; j_call: TRBJ2-7; d_call: TRBD2; clone_size: .; v_call: TRBV27
cdr3_aa: CASSLGDRGTGDTGELFF; cdr3_nt: TGCGCCAGCAGCTTAGGAGACAGGGGGACAGGCGACACCGGGGAGCTGTTTTTT; j_call: TRBJ2-2; d_call: TRBD1; clone_size: .; v_call: TRBV5-1
cdr3_aa: CASKFMTVGNEKLFF; cdr3_nt: TGTGCCAGCAAATTCATGACAGTGGGTAATGAAAAACTGTTTTTT; j_call: TRBJ1-4; d_call: .; clone_size: .; v_call: TRBV27
cdr3_aa: CASSLSGLAAATDTQYF; cdr3_nt: TGTGCCAGCAGTTTAAGTGGTCTAGCGGCCGCCACAGATACGCAGTATTTT; j_call: TRBJ2-3; d_call: TRBD2; clone_size: .; v_call: TRBV28
cdr3_aa: CASSPPRGLETQYF; cdr3_nt: TGTGCCAGCTCACCACCGCGGGGTTTAGAGACCCAGTACTTC; j_call: TRBJ2-5; d_call: .; clone_size: .; v_call: TRBV18
cdr3_aa: CASSMGQGSPYEQYF; cdr3_nt: TGTGCCAGTAGTATGGGGCAGGGCAGTCCCTACGAGCAGTACTTC; j_call: TRBJ2-7; d_call: .; clone_size: .; v_call: TRBV19
cdr3_aa: CASSLVQAPYEAFF; cdr3_nt: TGTGCCAGCAGCTTAGTACAGGCCCCCTATGAAGCTTTCTTT; j_call: TRBJ1-1; d_call: .; clone_size: once; v_call: TRBV7-9
cdr3_aa: CASSLRTGGGNEQYF; cdr3_nt: TGTGCCAGCAGCTTAAGAACAGGGGGCGGCAACGAGCAGTACTTC; j_call: TRBJ2-7; d_call: TRBD1; clone_size: .; v_call: TRBV11-2